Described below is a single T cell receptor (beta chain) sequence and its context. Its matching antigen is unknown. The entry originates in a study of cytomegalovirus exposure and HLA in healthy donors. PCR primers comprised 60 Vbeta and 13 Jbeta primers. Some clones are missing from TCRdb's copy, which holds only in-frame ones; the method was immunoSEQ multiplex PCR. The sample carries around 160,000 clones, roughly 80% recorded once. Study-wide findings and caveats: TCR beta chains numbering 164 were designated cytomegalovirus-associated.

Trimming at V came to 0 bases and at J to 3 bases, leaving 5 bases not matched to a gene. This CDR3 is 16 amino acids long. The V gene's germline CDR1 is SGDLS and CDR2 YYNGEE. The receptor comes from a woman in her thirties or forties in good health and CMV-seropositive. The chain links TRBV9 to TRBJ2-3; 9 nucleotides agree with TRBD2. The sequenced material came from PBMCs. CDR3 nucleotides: TGTGCCAGCAGCGTAGACGCGGGAGGGGAGACAGATACGCAGTATTTT. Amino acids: CASSVDAGGETDTQYF.